One and the same sample provided the 29 T cell receptor beta chains below, sequenced in a study of blood T cell repertoires in COVID-19. Here immunoSEQ multiplex PCR was the method, and the copy in TCRdb shows in-frame clones only, minus some. Counted here are about 120,000 clones, around 90% occurring once; the ten biggest clones make up approximately 7.7%. Sequenced input: peripheral blood. These receptors were collected from a human donor in a cohort sampled during active COVID-19.

On this clone: The junction and the germline gene differ at one end; a read error may be behind it. The CDR3 sequence: CASSEWDRVGQAQHF. DNA of the CDR3: TGTGCCAGCAGTGAATGGGACAGGGTGGGTCAGGCCCAGCATTTT. The rearrangement joins TRBV2 to TRBJ1-5, with 9 nucleotides matching TRBD1. The CDR3 is made up of 15 amino acids. CDR1 and CDR2 (germline): SNHLY, FYNNEI.

The CDR3 is CASSPQGSRDTQYF. The CDR3 DNA is TGTGCCAGCTCACCACAGGGGTCACGGGATACGCAGTATTTT. The V and J genes are TRBV18 and TRBJ2-3, with D perhaps matching TRBD1 (5 bases). Trimming cost V 1 base and J 6 bases, with 11 bases left between them. This CDR3 has 14 amino acids. Per the germline V gene, CDR1 is KGHSH and CDR2 is LQKENI.

V and J are TRBV6-5 and TRBJ1-2; D gene unclear. CDR1 MNHEY and CDR2 SVGAGI come from the germline V gene. V lost 6 bases and J lost 7, with 15 bases in between. The CDR3 is made up of 13 amino acids. The CDR3 DNA sequence: TGTGCCAGCAGCCGAAGGGAGAAGCGTGGCTACACCTTC. Amino acid sequence: CASSRREKRGYTF.

The chain employs TRBV6-4 and TRBJ1-6, with 8 bases matching TRBD1. The CDR3 is 15 amino acids. V lost 6 bases and J lost 7; bases outside the gene matches: 8. Germline CDR1 and CDR2: MRHNA and SNTAGT. CDR3 DNA: TGTGCCAGCAGCCTCGAACAGGGGGGAAATTCACCCCTCCACTTT. This translates into CASSLEQGGNSPLHF.

The CDR3 region is CSASPNFGQNTEAFF. The CDR3 DNA reads as TGCAGTGCTAGTCCAAATTTTGGGCAGAACACTGAAGCTTTCTTT. This chain joins TRBV20-1 and TRBJ1-1; D remains unclear. CDR1 and CDR2 from the germline V gene are DFQATT and SNEGSKA (reference sequence). This CDR3 is 15 amino acids long. V shed 3 bases and J shed 1 base, with 15 bases lying between them.

The chain links TRBV6-5 to TRBJ2-3, with D possibly matching TRBD2 (6 bases). CDR3 length equals 15 residues. V dropped 0 bases and J dropped 6 bases, with 13 bases sitting between them. The germline V gene encodes CDR1 MNHEY and CDR2 SVGAGI. CDR3 amino acids: CASSYSAGKGDTQYF. The DNA for the CDR3 is TGTGCCAGCAGTTACTCTGCGGGAAAGGGGGATACGCAGTATTTT.

This clone was seen only a few times. The chain employs TRBV18 and TRBJ1-5; no clear D gene. Germline V gene lookup returns CDR1 KGHSH and CDR2 LQKENI. This CDR3 has 13 residues. With 6 bases removed from V and 0 bases from J, the gap between germline ends came to 6 bases. CDR3 DNA: TGTGCCAGCTCGGCGGATAGCAATCAGCCCCAGCATTTT. Translating it yields CASSADSNQPQHF.

This chain uses TRBV3-1 (or the pseudogene TRBV3-2) with TRBJ2-7; D is ambiguous. The CDR3 spans 14 residues. Germline lookup yields CDR1 LGHDT and CDR2 YNNKEL (reference sequence). V lost 0 bases to trimming and J lost 3 bases, with 9 bases between them. This chain's CDR3 is CASSQDLLSYEQYF. The CDR3 coding sequence is TGTGCCAGCAGCCAAGATCTATTGAGCTACGAGCAGTACTTC.

V gene TRBV11-3 combines with J gene TRBJ2-5; the match to TRBD2 covers 7 bases. Germline V gene lookup returns CDR1 SGHNT and CDR2 YENEEA. The CDR3 sequence is 17 residues long. The V and J ends lost 5 bases and 2 bases, in that order; junction bases with no gene match: 14. The chain's CDR3 is CASSRGRIAGRQETQYF. The CDR3 region has the DNA TGTGCCAGCAGCCGAGGGAGAATAGCGGGCCGTCAAGAGACCCAGTACTTC.

CDR3 nucleotide sequence: TGTGCCTTAAGGACAGGGACTTTAAACACTGAAGCTTTCTTT. Translated: CALRTGTLNTEAFF. The chain employs TRBV30 and TRBJ1-1; 8 positions match TRBD1. The CDR3 runs 14 residues. J gave up 2 bases and V 7 bases, and 9 bases lay outside the gene matches. Germline values: CDR1 GTSNPN, CDR2 SVGIG (reference sequence).

The V and J genes are TRBV29-1 and TRBJ2-1, with 9 bases aligning to TRBD1. The germline V gene has CDR1 SQVTM and CDR2 ANQGSEA. With V trimmed by 5 bases and J by 4 bases, 9 bases remained unmatched. The CDR3 is made up of 15 amino acids. Written as DNA, the CDR3 is TGCAGCGTTCCTAAAATGGGACAGGGATACAATGAGCAGTTCTTC. Its translation is CSVPKMGQGYNEQFF.

The V gene is TRBV28, the J gene TRBJ1-4, with TRBD1 matching 8 bases. V gave up 4 bases and J gave up 3 bases; unmatched junction bases: 7. CDR3 size: 16 residues. Germline lookup yields CDR1 MDHEN and CDR2 SYDVKM. CDR3 in DNA: TGTGCCAGCAGTTCCCCCAGGGGGCCGGCTAATGAAAAACTGTTTTTT. Translating it yields CASSSPRGPANEKLFF.

V is TRBV20-1 and J is TRBJ1-2; no reliable D call. The germline V gene encodes CDR1 DFQATT and CDR2 SNEGSKA (reference sequence). CDR3 length: 10 residues. The V end lost 7 bases, the J end lost 9 bases, and 12 bases lay between the germline ends. The CDR3 spells CSVGGLSYTF. DNA of the CDR3: TGCAGTGTTGGCGGGCTAAGCTACACCTTC.

CDR3 DNA sequence: TGTGCCAGCAGCTTCCAGGAATTGCGCAACACTGAAGCTTTCTTT. As protein: CASSFQELRNTEAFF. The V gene is TRBV5-4, the J gene TRBJ1-1; D unclear. Trimming removed 2 bases at V and 2 bases at J, with 13 bases between. The germline CDR1 and CDR2 sequences are SGHNT and YYREEE (reference sequence). This CDR3 has 15 amino acids. Full variable domain (rest looked up from reference TRBV5-4 and TRBJ1-1): ETGVTQSPTHLIKTRGQQVTLRCSSQSGHNTVSWYQQALGQGPQFIFQYYREEENGRGNFPPRFSGLQFPNYSSELNVNALELDDSALYLCASSFQELRNTEAFFGQGTRLTVV.

This chain uses TRBV5-1 with TRBJ1-4, with a weak D call TRBD1 (6 bases). Germline lookup yields CDR1 SGHRS and CDR2 YFSETQ. CDR3 size: 14 residues. The V and J ends lost 5 bases and 5 bases respectively, with 13 bases between them. The CDR3 loop reads CASRPEGENEKLFF. The CDR3 region has the DNA TGCGCCAGCAGGCCTGAGGGGGAAAATGAAAAACTGTTTTTT. The variable domain in full, with the rest retrieved from reference TRBV5-1 and TRBJ1-4, is KAGVTQTPRYLIKTRGQQVTLSCSPISGHRSVSWYQQTPGQGLQFLFEYFSETQRNKGNFPGRFSGRQFSNSRSEMNVSTLELGDSALYLCASRPEGENEKLFFGSGTQLSVL.

The chain is built from TRBV12-5 and TRBJ1-1; unclear D gene. The CDR3 has 14 residues. Trimming took off 7 bases at V and 0 bases at J, with 12 bases between the two ends. Germline V gives CDR1 LGHNT, CDR2 FRNRAP. CDR3 sequence: CASAQTPMNTEAFF. The DNA of the CDR3 is TGTGCTAGTGCCCAGACACCCATGAACACTGAAGCTTTCTTT.

Concerning this clone itself: A read error may produce the germline difference seen at one junction end. The V and J genes are TRBV7-7 and TRBJ2-5, with TRBD2 matching 8 bases. The CDR3 spans 15 residues. Germline V CDR1 and CDR2: SSHAT, FNYEAQ (reference sequence). CDR3 bases: TGTGCTAGCAGCTTGGGAGCGGGGGAACAAGAGACCCAGTACTTC. This encodes CASSLGAGEQETQYF.

V and J are TRBV25-1 and TRBJ2-7; 7 nucleotides match TRBD1. This CDR3 has 16 amino acids. The V gene end was trimmed by 1 base and the J gene end by 3 bases; junction bases not matched to a gene: 9. From germline, CDR1 is MGHDK and CDR2 SYGVNS. The DNA for the CDR3 is TGTGCCAGCAGTGAATTGAGGGACAGCATTTACTACGAGCAGTACTTC. This sequence encodes CASSELRDSIYYEQYF.

The chain carries TRBV9 and TRBJ1-2; 10 nucleotides agree with TRBD1. Per the germline V gene, CDR1 is SGDLS and CDR2 is YYNGEE. This CDR3 is 16 amino acids long. The V segment lost 0 bases and the J segment 3 bases; nucleotides outside the gene matches: 5. CDR3 protein: CASSVAGTGEDYGYTF. The CDR3 region has the DNA TGTGCCAGCAGCGTAGCCGGGACAGGGGAGGACTATGGCTACACCTTC. The whole variable domain, remainder taken from reference TRBV9 and TRBJ1-2, is DSGVTQTPKHLITATGQRVTLRCSPRSGDLSVYWYQQSLDQGLQFLIQYYNGEERAKGNILERFSAQQFPDLHSELNLSSLELGDSALYFCASSVAGTGEDYGYTFGSGTRLTVV.

This clone was observed a handful of times. The V call is TRBV5-5, the J call TRBJ2-1; no definite D call. Germline V gene data show CDR1 as SGHKS and CDR2 as YYEKEE (reference sequence). V gave up 0 bases and J gave up 0 bases, with 10 bases separating them. CDR3 length equals 16 residues. For the CDR3, the DNA is TGTGCCAGCAGCTTGGGGCAAATATACTCCTACAATGAGCAGTTCTTC. Translating it yields CASSLGQIYSYNEQFF.

The chain uses TRBV2 and TRBJ1-2; tentative D call: TRBD1 (6 bases). The ends were cut back, 3 bases at V and 2 bases at J, with 13 bases in the middle. CDR1 and CDR2 from the germline V gene are SNHLY and FYNNEI. This CDR3 has 15 residues. The CDR3 spells CASSEMGRGNYGYTF. The CDR3 bases are TGTGCCAGCAGTGAGATGGGCAGGGGAAACTATGGCTACACCTTC. Full variable domain (outside the CDR3, taken from reference TRBV2 and TRBJ1-2): EPEVTQTPSHQVTQMGQEVILRCVPISNHLYFYWYRQILGQKVEFLVSFYNNEISEKSEIFDDQFSVERPDGSNFTLKIRSTKLEDSAMYFCASSEMGRGNYGYTFGSGTRLTVV.

DNA of the CDR3: TGTGCCAGCAGTCCCGGACAGGGAAAAGCTAACTATGGCTACACCTTC. It encodes CASSPGQGKANYGYTF. The V gene is TRBV27, the J gene TRBJ1-2; 8 bases match TRBD1. V shed 5 bases and J 0 bases; nucleotides not matched to a gene: 8. CDR1 is MNHEY, CDR2 SMNVEV, per germline (reference sequence). This CDR3 is built from 16 residues.

About this clone: An end of the junction does not agree with germline; a read error may underlie this. This chain joins TRBV5-1 and TRBJ1-4, with 8 bases that match TRBD1. There are 15 residues in the CDR3. Per germline, CDR1 SGHRS and CDR2 YFSETQ. CDR3 loop: CASTLGRGPNEKLFF. The DNA of the CDR3 is TGCGCCAGCACCTTGGGCAGGGGGCCTAATGAAAAACTGTTTTTT.

V gene TRBV28 combines with J gene TRBJ1-4; the match to TRBD1 covers 8 bases. The junction had 13 bases not matched to a gene; V was cut back by 4 bases and J by 6 bases. Germline-derived CDR1 and CDR2 are MDHEN and SYDVKM. This CDR3 is built from 17 residues. The CDR3 region has the DNA TGTGCCAGCAGTTCCCCCCCCGGGACAGGTGACTATGAAAAACTGTTTTTT. This sequence encodes CASSSPPGTGDYEKLFF.

The chain has TRBV18 and TRBJ2-3; weak D call: TRBD1 (6 bases). This CDR3 is 17 amino acids long. Germline CDR1 reads KGHSH; CDR2 reads LQKENI. Trimming stripped 2 bases from V and 2 bases from J, with 17 bases between. In nucleotides, the CDR3 is TGTGCCAGCTCACCAATCCCAGGGGCGATTAACACAGATACGCAGTATTTT. It codes for CASSPIPGAINTDTQYF.

The genes are TRBV7-9 and TRBJ1-1; D is perhaps TRBD1 (6 bases). CDR3 length: 15 residues. V dropped 2 bases and J dropped 3 bases, with 13 bases sitting between them. From germline, CDR1 is SEHNR and CDR2 FQNEAQ (reference sequence). CDR3 bases: TGTGCCAGCAGCTTACCGAGGGGGATCGACACTGAAGCTTTCTTT. The encoded protein is CASSLPRGIDTEAFF.

This rearrangement joins TRBV27 to TRBJ2-4, with 7 bases fitting TRBD2. Looked up from germline, CDR1 is MNHEY and CDR2 is SMNVEV (reference sequence). CDR3 size: 15 residues. V lost 5 bases and J lost 1; bases outside the gene matches: 5. In nucleotides, the CDR3 is TGTGCCAGCAGTGAATGGGGGGGGGCCAAAAACATTCAGTACTTC. This sequence encodes CASSEWGGAKNIQYF.

The rearrangement uses TRBV9 and TRBJ2-3, with 12 nucleotides matching TRBD2. The V and J ends lost 0 bases and 0 bases, in that order; junction bases with no gene match: 14. Germline-derived CDR1 and CDR2 are SGDLS and YYNGEE. The CDR3 extends over 21 amino acids. CDR3 residues: CASSVVTSGGLSQPSTDTQYF. The CDR3 bases are TGTGCCAGCAGCGTAGTGACTAGCGGGGGTCTTTCCCAGCCTAGCACAGATACGCAGTATTTT.

The chain combines TRBV28 with TRBJ2-7; the match to TRBD1 covers 8 bases. This CDR3 has 15 residues. Germline CDR1 and CDR2: MDHEN and SYDVKM. The V and J ends lost 6 bases and 0 bases, in that order; junction bases with no gene match: 7. CDR3 bases: TGTGCCAGCAGGCGTCCGGGACAGGCCTCCTACGAGCAGTACTTC. Its protein product is CASRRPGQASYEQYF.